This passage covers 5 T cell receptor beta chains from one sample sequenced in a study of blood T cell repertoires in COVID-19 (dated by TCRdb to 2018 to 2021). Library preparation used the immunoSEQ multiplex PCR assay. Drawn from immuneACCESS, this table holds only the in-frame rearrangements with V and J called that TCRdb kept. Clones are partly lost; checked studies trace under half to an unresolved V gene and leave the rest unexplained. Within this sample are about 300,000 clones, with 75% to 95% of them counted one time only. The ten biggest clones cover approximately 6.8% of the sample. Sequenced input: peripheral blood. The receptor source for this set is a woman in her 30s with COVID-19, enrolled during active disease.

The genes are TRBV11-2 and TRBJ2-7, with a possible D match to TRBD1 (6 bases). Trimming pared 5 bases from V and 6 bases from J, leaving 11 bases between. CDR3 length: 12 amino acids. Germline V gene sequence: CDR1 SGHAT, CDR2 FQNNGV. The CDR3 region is CASSIQGFEQYF. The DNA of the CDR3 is TGTGCCAGCAGCATACAGGGTTTCGAGCAGTACTTC.

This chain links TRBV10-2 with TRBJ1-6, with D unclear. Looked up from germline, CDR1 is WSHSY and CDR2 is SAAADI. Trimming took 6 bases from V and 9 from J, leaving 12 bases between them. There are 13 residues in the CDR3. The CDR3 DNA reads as TGCGCCAGCAGAGCGGGCTCGGCTTCACCCCTCCACTTT. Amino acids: CASRAGSASPLHF.

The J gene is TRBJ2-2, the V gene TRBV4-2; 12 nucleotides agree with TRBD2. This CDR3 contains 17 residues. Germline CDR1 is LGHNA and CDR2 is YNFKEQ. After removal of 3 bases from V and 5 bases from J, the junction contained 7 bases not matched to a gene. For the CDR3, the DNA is TGTGCCAGCAGCCAGAGACTAGCGGGAGAGTTAACCGGGGAGCTGTTTTTT. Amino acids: CASSQRLAGELTGELFF.

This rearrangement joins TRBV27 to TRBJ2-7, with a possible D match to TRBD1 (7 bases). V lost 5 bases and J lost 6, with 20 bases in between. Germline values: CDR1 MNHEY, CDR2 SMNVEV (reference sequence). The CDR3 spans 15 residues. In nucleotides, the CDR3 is TGTGCCAGCAGTACTGTAGGGGGCCAGGGGGGCGAGCAGTACTTC. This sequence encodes CASSTVGGQGGEQYF.

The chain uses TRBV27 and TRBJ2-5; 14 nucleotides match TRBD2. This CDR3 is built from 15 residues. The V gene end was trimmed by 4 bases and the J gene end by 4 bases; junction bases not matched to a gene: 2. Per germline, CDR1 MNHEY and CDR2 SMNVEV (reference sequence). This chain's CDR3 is CASSSTSGRGETQYF. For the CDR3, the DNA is TGTGCCAGCAGTTCGACTAGCGGGAGGGGAGAGACCCAGTACTTC.